The clone carrying this T cell receptor (beta chain) was counted only a few times. The data are from a study of early T cells in non-severe SARS-CoV-2 infection. TCRdb called the 5' RACE reads again in MiXCR, with one record for every CDR3 protein. This table holds tens of thousands of distinct CDR3 sequences, 9.5% to 13% found once. This TCR was sampled from an adult who was a healthcare worker with PCR-confirmed SARS-CoV-2 infection or an uninfected control (not recorded which). The sample taken for sequencing was whole blood.

The CDR3 protein is CASSPAHGTSGRAEQYF. As DNA, the CDR3 is TGTGCCAGCAGCCCCGCCCACGGGACTAGCGGGAGAGCCGAGCAGTACTTC. The V gene is TRBV11-2, the J gene TRBJ2-7; 14 bases are a match to TRBD2. CDR1 is SGHAT and CDR2 is FQNNGV in the germline V gene. The CDR3 runs to 17 residues. V lost 5 bases and J lost 6; bases outside the gene matches: 12. Combining the CDR3 with reference TRBV11-2 and TRBJ2-7 gives the whole variable domain EAGVAQSPRYKIIEKRQSVAFWCNPISGHATLYWYQQILGQGPKLLIQFQNNGVVDDSQLPKDRFSAERLKGVDSTLKIQPAKLEDSAVYLCASSPAHGTSGRAEQYFGPGTRLTVT.